A selection of T cell receptor beta chains follows, all from one sample in a study of CD8+CD57+ T cells in acquired aplastic anemia. TCRdb ran MiXCR on the reads and lists one entry per CDR3 protein. The table shows 400,000 to 450,000 distinct CDR3 sequences, with just under 70% occurring only once. What was sequenced was sorted CD4+, CD8+, or CD8+CD57+ T cells (not recorded which) from PBMCs. The receptors come from a human donor in good health, serving as a control. Both conserved end residues are part of each CDR3. D genes are given only for firm matches. Part of the rows lack a size; the others show once, few, many or a class for expanded clones.

TRBJ1-1 TRBV2 TRBD1 NA TGTGCCAGCAGCGGGACAGGGGGAGACATGAACACTGAAGCTTTCTTT CASSGTGGDMNTEAFF
TRBJ1-1 TRBV7-2 NA NA TGTGCCAGCAGCTTAGCACGCCAGGGAGCCTACGAGCAGTTT CASSLARQGAYEQF
TRBJ2-7 TRBV5-6 NA many TGTGCCAGCAGGGCACTCCACTCCTACGAGCAGTACTTC CASRALHSYEQYF
TRBJ2-4 TRBV5-1 TRBD2 once TGCGCCAGCAGCCCAGCCGGGGAGGGAGGGACCAAAAACATTCAGTACTTC CASSPAGEGGTKNIQYF
TRBJ1-2 TRBV6-6 NA many TGTGCCAGCAGCCCGGCGACAGTCTATGGCTACACCTTC CASSPATVYGYTF
TRBJ2-5 TRBV7-2 TRBD2 NA TGTGCCAGCAGATTAGCGGGGGGCCACGAGACCCATGACTTC CASRLAGGHETHDF
TRBJ2-7 TRBV7-2 NA NA TGTGCCAGCAGCTTCCAACATCCTCCAGGGGCCTACGAGCAGTACTTC CASSFQHPPGAYEQYF
TRBJ1-4 TRBV7-8 TRBD1 few TGTGCCAGCAGCTTGGGTACAGGGGGGGCGAGTAATGAAAAACTGTTTTTT CASSLGTGGASNEKLFF
TRBJ2-7 TRBV29-1 TRBD2 few TGCAGCGTGCTGGGACTAGCGGGAAGGTACGAGCAGTACTTC CSVLGLAGRYEQYF
TRBJ1-3 TRBV6-6 NA NA TGTGCCAGCAGCCGGATGCGGGACACCATATATTTT CASSRMRDTIYF
TRBJ1-5 TRBV7-2 NA once TGTGCCAGCAGCTTAGCGGGACTCCGAACAGATACGCAGCAGCCCCAGCATTTT CASSLAGLRTDTQQPQHF
TRBJ2-2 TRBV2 NA NA TGTGCCAGCAGTGACGTTCTTATCTCAAAAGCCGGGGAGCTGTTTTTT CASSDVLISKAGELFF
TRBJ1-3 TRBV7-2 NA NA TGTGCCAGCAGCTTAGCGTTCGGCGGGGCGAACTACGAGTATTTT CASSLAFGGANYEYF
TRBJ2-5 TRBV2 NA NA TGTGCCAGCAGCTTAGGTGGGAATACACAGAAGCCCCAGAACTTC CASSLGGNTQKPQNF
TRBJ2-7 TRBV10-3 NA NA TGTGCCGCGGGAACAGGGAGAAGGGTCGAGCAGTACTTC CAAGTGRRVEQYF
TRBJ2-7 TRBV7-2 NA NA TGTGCCAGCAGTCCAGAAAGCGCTCCTCTCCCCTACGAGCAGTACTTC CASSPESAPLPYEQYF
TRBJ1-4 TRBV20-1 TRBD1 NA TGCAGTGCTGACAGGGGGGGAGGCGAGCATGAAAAACTGTTTTTT CSADRGGGEHEKLFF
TRBJ2-3 TRBV29-1 NA NA TGCAGCGGTGGGGGGCTTACTGATACGCAGTATTTT CSGGGLTDTQYF
TRBJ2-5 TRBV20-1 NA many TGCAGTGCTAGAGCTGGTGGGGGTGGGGGGGAGACCCAGTACTTC CSARAGGGGGETQYF
TRBJ2-7 TRBV10-2 TRBD1 NA TGCGCCAGCAACGCCGGGACAGGGGGCTCCCTTACCTACGAGCAGTACTTC CASNAGTGGSLTYEQYF
TRBJ2-7 TRBV15 NA NA TGTGCCACCAGCAGGAGGGTAGGCGGTTCCGACCTCCACTTC CATSRRVGGSDLHF
TRBJ1-5 TRBV19 TRBD1 once TGTGCCAGTAGTCCAAGACAGGGGTCAACGATTAGCAATCAGCCCCAGCATTTT CASSPRQGSTISNQPQHF
TRBJ1-3 TRBV4-3 NA many TGCGCCAGCAGCCAGGTGAGAGCTGGAAACACCATATATTTT CASSQVRAGNTIYF
TRBJ2-4 TRBV10-2 NA many TGCGCCAGCAAGGAGCTGAGGGCCAAAAACATTCAGTACTTC CASKELRAKNIQYF
TRBJ1-2 TRBV11-2 NA NA TGTGCCAGCAGCTTGCGGGGTCGGGACACCTTC CASSLRGRDTF
TRBJ1-2 TRBV29-1 NA NA TGCAGCGCTACTTTGGGGGTGGGACGATGGGGCTACACCTTC CSATLGVGRWGYTF
TRBJ1-2 TRBV10-2 NA NA TGCAGTACTAGTGACCCAGGGTCCTATGGCTACACCTTC CSTSDPGSYGYTF
TRBJ1-1 TRBV7-2 NA NA TGTGCCAGCAGCTTGCCGGTGTCAGGGATAACTGAAGCTTTCTTT CASSLPVSGITEAFF
TRBJ2-3 TRBV7-7 TRBD2 once TGTGCCAGCAGCTTTCCGACCAGCGGGGCAGATACGCAGTATTTT CASSFPTSGADTQYF
TRBJ2-5 TRBV2 NA NA TGTGCCAGCAGTAGAGGGGATTTGGGAGAGACCCAGTACTTC CASSRGDLGETQYF
TRBJ1-1 TRBV18 TRBD1 NA TGTGCCAGCTCACCACGGGGGACAGGGTTGGGCACTGAAGCTTTCTTT CASSPRGTGLGTEAFF
TRBJ2-3 TRBV6-6 NA NA TGTGCCAGCAGCCGGCAGGGGAACACAGATACGCAGTATTTT CASSRQGNTDTQYF
TRBJ2-1 TRBV5-1 NA many TGCGCCAGCAGCTTGGAGCCGGACTTAAGGGACAATGAGCAGTTCTTC CASSLEPDLRDNEQFF
TRBJ1-2 TRBV20-1 TRBD1 many TGCAGTGCTGACTTACAGGGGACTCCTAACTATGGCTACACCTTC CSADLQGTPNYGYTF
TRBJ1-6 TRBV10-3 TRBD1 NA TGTGCCATCAGTCCGGGACAGGAGAACACCTGGGAGCTGCTCTTT CAISPGQENTWELLF
TRBJ2-1 TRBV5-4 TRBD1 NA TGTGCCAGCAGCGCCGGGACAGGGTATGAGCAGTTCTTC CASSAGTGYEQFF
TRBJ1-5 TRBV20-1 NA NA TGCAGTGCTAGACCTCCGGGACTCCTGAATCAGCCCCAGCATTTT CSARPPGLLNQPQHF
TRBJ1-1 TRBV7-9 TRBD1 many TGTGCCAGCAGCCGAACAGGGGATGAAGCTTTCTTT CASSRTGDEAFF
TRBJ2-3 TRBV6-5 NA many TGTGCCAGCAGTTTTTTCGGCACAGATACGCAGTATTTT CASSFFGTDTQYF
TRBJ2-6 TRBV7-8 NA few TGTGCCAGCAGCTCGAGTGGGGCCAACGTCCTGACTTTC CASSSSGANVLTF
TRBJ2-5 TRBV20-1 NA NA TGCAGTGCTAGAGTAAGCAGGGAGTCCCAGTACTTC CSARVSRESQYF
TRBJ1-2 TRBV7-3 TRBD1 NA TGTGCCAGCAGCTGGAGGACAGGGGAAGGTGAAAAACCGTTC CASSWRTGEGEKPF
TRBJ2-2 TRBV6-2/TRBV6-3 NA many TGTGCCAGCAGTTACTGGGACTCGCGGGAGCTGTTTTTT CASSYWDSRELFF
TRBJ2-7 TRBV7-2 NA NA TGTGCCAGCAGCCTAAACTATGGCGGATTGACCTTCCACCAGTACTTC CASSLNYGGLTFHQYF
TRBJ1-2 TRBV19 NA many TGTGCCAGTAGTATTACCGGGAGAGCTAACTATGGCTACACCTTC CASSITGRANYGYTF
TRBJ1-4 TRBV9 NA NA TGTGCCAGCAGCCCGCGGGTCCTCGCCGCAACTAATAAAAAACTGTTTTTT CASSPRVLAATNKKLFF
TRBJ2-3 TRBV13 NA NA TGTGCCAGCAGCTTATATGATACGCAGTATTTT CASSLYDTQYF
TRBJ2-1 TRBV4-1 NA NA TGTGCCAGCAGCTTATCGAGTAAGGGGGATGAGCAGTTCTTC CASSLSSKGDEQFF
TRBJ2-1 TRBV7-3 NA once TGTGCCAGCAGCTTACACACTACCTACGAGCAGTACCTCTTCTTC CASSLHTTYEQYLFF
TRBJ2-5 TRBV7-2 NA NA TGTGCCAGCAGGCCCTTTGGGACGGCTGTAGAGACCCAGTACTTC CASRPFGTAVETQYF
TRBJ1-3 TRBV5-5 NA many TGTGCCAGCAGCAATTCAGACGGGGCTGGTGGAAACACCATATATTTT CASSNSDGAGGNTIYF
TRBJ1-5 TRBV7-2 NA NA TGTGCCAGCAGCTTCAAAGGGGCGCCTGTGTCACCCCTCCATTTT CASSFKGAPVSPLHF